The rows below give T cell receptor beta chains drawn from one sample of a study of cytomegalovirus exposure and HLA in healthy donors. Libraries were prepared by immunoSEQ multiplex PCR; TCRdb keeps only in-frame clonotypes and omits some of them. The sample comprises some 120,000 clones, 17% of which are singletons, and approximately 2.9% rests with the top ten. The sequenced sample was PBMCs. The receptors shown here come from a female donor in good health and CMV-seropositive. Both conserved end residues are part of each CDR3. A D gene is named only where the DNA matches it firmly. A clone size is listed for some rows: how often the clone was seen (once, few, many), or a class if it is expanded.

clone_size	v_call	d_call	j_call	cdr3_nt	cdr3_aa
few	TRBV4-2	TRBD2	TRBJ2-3	TGTGCCAGCAGCCAAGATGGTAGCGGGAGTTTTAATACGCAGTATTTT	CASSQDGSGSFNTQYF
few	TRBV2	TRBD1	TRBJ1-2	TGTGCCAGCAGGCCGGGACAGGGTTGGTATGGCTACACCTTC	CASRPGQGWYGYTF
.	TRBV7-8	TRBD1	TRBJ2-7	TGTGCCAGCAGTCGATACGGGACAGCCTACGAGCAGTACTTC	CASSRYGTAYEQYF
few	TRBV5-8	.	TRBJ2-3	TGTGCCAGCAGCGCTGGTGGGTGGGCATCAGATACGCAGTATTTT	CASSAGGWASDTQYF
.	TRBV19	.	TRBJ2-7	TGTGCCAGTAGTATCCTCGGCGTTCCGGGGCAGTACTTC	CASSILGVPGQYF
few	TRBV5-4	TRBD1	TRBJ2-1	TGTGCCAGCAGCTCCCGGGACAGGGGTTACAATGAGCAGTTCTTC	CASSSRDRGYNEQFF
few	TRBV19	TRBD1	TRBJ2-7	TGTGCCAGTAGACAAACGGGACAGGGGACATGGTACGAGCAGTACTTC	CASRQTGQGTWYEQYF
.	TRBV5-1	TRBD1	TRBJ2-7	TGCGCCAGCAGCTTGGCCTTTTTTACGGGGACAGGGGTTCACTACGAGCAGTACTTC	CASSLAFFTGTGVHYEQYF
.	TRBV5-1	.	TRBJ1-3	TGCGCCAGCAGCTTGGCAGGGTACGGAAACACCATATATTTT	CASSLAGYGNTIYF
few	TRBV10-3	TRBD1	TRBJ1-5	TGTGCCATCAGCCTGGACAGGTGGGTTGTAAGCAATCAGCCCCAGCATTTT	CAISLDRWVVSNQPQHF
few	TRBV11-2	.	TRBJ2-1	TGTGCCAGCAGCTTTAACTATGAGCAGTTCTTC	CASSFNYEQFF
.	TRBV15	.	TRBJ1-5	TGTGCCACCAGCAGAGATCCCCCTCGGCCCCAGCATTTT	CATSRDPPRPQHF
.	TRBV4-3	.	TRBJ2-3	TGCGCCAGCAGCCACGGGGTTGCGAGCACAGATACGCAGTATTTT	CASSHGVASTDTQYF
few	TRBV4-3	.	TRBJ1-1	TGCGCCAGCAGCCTGCAGGGCGGTCGGACTGAAGCTTTCTTT	CASSLQGGRTEAFF
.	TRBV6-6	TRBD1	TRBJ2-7	TGTGCCAGCAGTTACGGGACAGGGACCTACGAGCAGTACTTC	CASSYGTGTYEQYF
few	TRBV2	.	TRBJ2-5	TGTGCCAGCAGCCGCTTCACACCCCAAGAGACCCAGTACTTC	CASSRFTPQETQYF
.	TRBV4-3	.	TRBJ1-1	TGCGCCAGCAGCCAGGGGGCCCTACGGGGTGAAGCTTTCTTT	CASSQGALRGEAFF
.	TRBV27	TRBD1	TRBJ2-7	TGTGCCAGCAGACTCCGGGACAGGGCCTACGAGCAGTACTTC	CASRLRDRAYEQYF
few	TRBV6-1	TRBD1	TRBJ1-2	TGTGCCAGCAGGAGGACAGGGGAGGTTCATGGCTACACCTTC	CASRRTGEVHGYTF
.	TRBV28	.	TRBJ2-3	TGTGCCAGCAGTTTCCCCGGGGGCACAGATACGCAGTATTTT	CASSFPGGTDTQYF
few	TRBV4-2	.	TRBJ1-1	TGTGCCAGCAGCCAGACTCGCGGCACTGAAGCTTTCTTT	CASSQTRGTEAFF
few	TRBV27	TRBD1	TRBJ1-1	TGTGCCAGCAGTTCCGGGACAGGGACCATCATGAACACTGAAGCTTTCTTT	CASSSGTGTIMNTEAFF
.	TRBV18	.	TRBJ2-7	TGTGCCAGCTCACCAATTGGTCAGGGGAACGAGCAGTACTTC	CASSPIGQGNEQYF
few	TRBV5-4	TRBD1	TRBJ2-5	TGTGCCAGCAGCGACGGGACAGTCTTCCAAGAGACCCAGTACTTC	CASSDGTVFQETQYF
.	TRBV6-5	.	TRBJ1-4	TGTGCCAGCAGTCGAGGAATTTTGGAAAAACTGTTTTTT	CASSRGILEKLFF
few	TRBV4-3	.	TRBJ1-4	TGCGCCAGCAGCCAGTACAGGACTACTGGGGGTGAAAAACTGTTTTTT	CASSQYRTTGGEKLFF
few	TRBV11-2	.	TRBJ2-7	TGTGCCAGCAGCTTATTAAACAGCTACGAGCAGTACTTC	CASSLLNSYEQYF
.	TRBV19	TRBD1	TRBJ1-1	TGTGCCAGTACCCACTTGGGACAGGGTGGGACTGAAGCTTTCTTT	CASTHLGQGGTEAFF
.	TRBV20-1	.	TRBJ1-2	TGCAGTGGGGTGGAGGGAAGGAGCTACACCTTC	CSGVEGRSYTF
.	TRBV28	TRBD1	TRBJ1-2	TGTGCCAGCGAGCCGGGACAGGGCGGTCTGGGAGATGGCTACACCTTC	CASEPGQGGLGDGYTF
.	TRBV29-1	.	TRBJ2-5	TGCAGCGCGATCAAGCGGGAGACCCAGTACTTC	CSAIKRETQYF
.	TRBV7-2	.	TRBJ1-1	TGTGCCAGCAGCTTAGGGGGGGGCACTGAAGCTTTCTTT	CASSLGGGTEAFF
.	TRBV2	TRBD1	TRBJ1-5	TGTGCCAGCAGTGAAGTCGGACAGGGGAGTCAGCCCCAGCATTTT	CASSEVGQGSQPQHF
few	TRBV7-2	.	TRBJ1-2	TGTGCCAGCAGCTTCGACAGAAACTATGGCTACACCTTC	CASSFDRNYGYTF
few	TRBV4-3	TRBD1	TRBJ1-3	TGCGCCAGCCGCCTACTCCATAGGGGGCTCGGAGGAAACACCATATATTTT	CASRLLHRGLGGNTIYF
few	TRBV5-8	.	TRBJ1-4	TGTGCCAGCAGTTCGAGGGGGAACGGTGAAAAACTGTTTTTT	CASSSRGNGEKLFF
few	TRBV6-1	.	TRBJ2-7	TGTGCCAGCAGTGAAGCGCCCCCTAATTTTTACGAGCAGTACTTC	CASSEAPPNFYEQYF
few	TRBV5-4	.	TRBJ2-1	TGTGCCAGCAGCTTGGCCGGGCTAGCGAGTCCCTACAATGAGCAGTTCTTC	CASSLAGLASPYNEQFF
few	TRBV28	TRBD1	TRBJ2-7	TGTGCCAGCAGTTTCATGGGACAGACCTACGAGCAGTACTTC	CASSFMGQTYEQYF
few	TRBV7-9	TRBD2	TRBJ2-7	TGTGCCAGCAGCTCCACGCGGGAGGTCTACGAGCAGTACTTC	CASSSTREVYEQYF